The source of this T cell receptor (beta chain) is a study of blood T cell repertoires in COVID-19. Study-wide background: PBMCs, B-cell-depleted T cells, or T cells were the source of the cDNA or gDNA that made up the material.

The data were produced by immunoSEQ multiplex PCR, yet TCRdb's version contains in-frame clones alone and is incomplete. This table has about 63,000 clones, 80% to 90% appearing once. The table lists this clone with a few counts. This TCR derives from a man in his sixties with COVID-19, enrolled during active disease. Material for sequencing was peripheral blood.

The CDR3 loop is CASSLALAGGRTDTQYF. In DNA form, the CDR3 reads TGTGCCAGCAGCTTAGCGCTAGCAGGGGGTCGCACAGATACGCAGTATTTT. This sequence joins TRBV7-9 and TRBJ2-3; TRBD1 aligns across 7 bases. With V trimmed by 0 bases and J by 1 base, 7 bases remained unmatched. From germline, CDR1 is SEHNR and CDR2 FQNEAQ (reference sequence). The CDR3 length is 17 residues.